Below, one TCR beta chain is given with its context. Its antigen is undetermined. This entry comes from a study of OX40 agonist ivuxolimab in advanced cancers. About the research overall: The patients' treatment was ivuxolimab, an agonistic anti-OX40 (CD134) antibody. Those treated in dose escalation had hepatocellular carcinoma, melanoma, renal cell cancer or head and neck cancer. Having had anti-PD-1, anti-PD-L1 or anti-CTLA-4 therapy before was allowed, and roughly 38% had some.

Findings and limits, study-wide: Some nonresponders additionally presented with little normalized T-cell clonal expansion.

Germline loops: CDR1 LGHNA, CDR2 YNFKEQ. V lost 0 bases to trimming and J lost 0 bases, with 11 bases between them. This CDR3 contains 17 residues. Assay: immunoSEQ multiplex PCR; the TCRdb copy retains only in-frame clones and omits some. The data show nearly 70,000 clones, 75% to 90% seen once. The V call is TRBV4-2, the J call TRBJ2-2; D unresolved. The TCR sequence derives from an adult with an advanced solid tumor such as melanoma, head and neck, liver or kidney cancer. The sample here was CD4+ or CD8+ T cells sorted from blood, taken in a trial of the OX40 agonist ivuxolimab. CDR3 in amino acids: CASSQEGMAANTGELFF. Here the CDR3 DNA reads TGTGCCAGCAGCCAAGAAGGCATGGCCGCGAACACCGGGGAGCTGTTTTTT.